The following is a T cell receptor beta chain sequence with its context. Its antigen remains unidentified. This entry belongs to a study of T cell responses to AZD1222 COVID-19 vaccine. Using immunoSEQ multiplex PCR, the repertoire was profiled, and TCRdb retains in-frame clones only, with some absent. The sample holds around 160,000 clones, under 95% seen once. Study-level findings and limits: The donors showed a predominance of white British ancestry and of females, with possible underestimation of clonal diversity. Repertoire sampling happened only post peak T cell response.

This sample comprised peripheral blood, obtained 28 days after the second AZD1222 dose. The receptor's source is an adult who received the AZD1222 COVID-19 vaccine.

This chain's CDR3 is CASSQDPTSYEQYF. In DNA, the CDR3 is TGTGCCAGCAGCCAAGACCCGACCTCCTACGAGCAGTACTTC. The chain links TRBV3-1 (or the pseudogene TRBV3-2) to TRBJ2-7; no definite D call. Germline V CDR1 and CDR2: LGHDT, YNNKEL (reference sequence). This CDR3 has 14 residues. The V end lost 0 bases, the J end lost 0 bases, and 6 bases lay between the germline ends.